This is a list of T cell receptor beta chains from one sample in a study of vaccination and CD4 T cells after COVID-19. Antigens of these TCRs are unknown. Via MiXCR, TCRdb re-called the PCR reads, giving one row per CDR3 protein. The table shows about 7,100 distinct CDR3 sequences, with around 70% occurring only once. The sample consisted of CD4+ T cells from blood, cultured in vitro. These receptors were collected from a human donor who had recovered from COVID-19. CDR3s include the opening cysteine and the closing phenylalanine or tryptophan. Fields, in order: clone size, J gene, D gene, V gene, CDR3 protein, CDR3 DNA. D genes are given only for firm matches. Size tells how often a clone was seen (once, few, many) or the class of an expanded clone, and some rows leave it out.

>.|TRBJ1-2|.|TRBV7-3
CASRGTSTPEGSHYGYTF
TGTGCCAGCAGGGGGACAAGTACACCCGAGGGGAGTCACTATGGCTACACCTTC
>.|TRBJ2-1|.|TRBV20-1
CSAAHPGASQFF
TGCAGTGCAGCACATCCTGGGGCCTCCCAGTTCTTC
>.|TRBJ1-6|TRBD1|TRBV7-2
CASTLTGGYNSPLHF
TGTGCCAGCACCCTTACAGGGGGCTATAATTCACCCCTCCACTTT
>.|TRBJ1-6|TRBD1|TRBV20-1
CSARNPRGRISHSPLHF
TGCAGTGCTAGAAACCCCAGGGGGCGTATCTCCCATTCACCCCTCCACTTT
>.|TRBJ1-5|.|TRBV6-2/TRBV6-3
CASSYLQGHQPQHF
TGTGCCAGCAGTTATTTACAGGGACATCAGCCCCAGCATTTT
>large|TRBJ2-7|.|TRBV20-1
CSAPRRGTRSYEQYF
TGCAGTGCTCCCAGACGGGGGACACGGTCCTACGAGCAGTACTTC
>.|TRBJ1-5|TRBD1|TRBV20-1
CSARRDRGYNQSQHF
TGCAGTGCTCGCCGGGACAGGGGGTACAATCAGTCCCAGCATTTT
>.|TRBJ2-3|TRBD2|TRBV20-1
CSARPIAGVIDTQYF
TGCAGTGCTAGACCAATAGCGGGAGTCATAGATACGCAGTATTTT
>.|TRBJ1-2|.|TRBV7-9
CASSLVVESYGYTF
TGTGCCAGCAGCTTAGTAGTGGAAAGCTATGGCTACACCTTC
>once|TRBJ2-3|.|TRBV6-1
CASSGRQGLTDTQYF
TGTGCCAGCAGTGGACGACAGGGACTCACAGATACGCAGTATTTT
>.|TRBJ2-7|TRBD2|TRBV7-3
CASSLGLARSYEQYF
TGTGCCAGCAGCTTAGGACTAGCGCGCTCCTACGAGCAGTACTTC
>.|TRBJ2-7|.|TRBV7-2
CASSTNYEQYF
TGTGCCAGCAGCACGAACTACGAGCAGTACTTC
>.|TRBJ2-7|.|TRBV28
CASSYPPGREAEQYF
TGTGCCAGCAGTTATCCCCCGGGTAGGGAGGCCGAGCAGTACTTC
>few|TRBJ2-5|.|TRBV4-2
CASSQPPQKETQYF
TGTGCCAGCAGCCAACCCCCGCAGAAGGAGACCCAGTACTTC
>few|TRBJ1-2|.|TRBV20-1
CSASRGGMDYGYTF
TGCAGTGCTAGTCGCGGGGGTATGGACTATGGCTACACCTTC
>once|TRBJ2-7|TRBD2|TRBV19
CASSPLTSGRNEQYF
TGTGCCAGTAGTCCCCTAACTAGCGGGAGAAACGAGCAGTACTTC
>.|TRBJ1-1|.|TRBV27
CASSLGRGRVGFF
TGTGCCAGCAGCCTCGGTAGGGGCCGGGTGGGTTTCTTT
>few|TRBJ1-2|TRBD1|TRBV7-8
CASSIYRGRGYGYTF
TGTGCCAGCAGCATCTACAGGGGCCGGGGCTATGGCTACACCTTC
>.|TRBJ2-7|.|TRBV9
CASSAGRQTLEQYF
TGTGCCAGCAGCGCCGGGAGACAAACTCTCGAGCAGTACTTC
>.|TRBJ1-5|.|TRBV20-1
CSARDGRGYQPQHF
TGCAGTGCTAGAGATGGTAGGGGATATCAGCCCCAGCATTTT
>.|TRBJ2-7|TRBD2|TRBV27
CASSQGPGLAGALVQYF
TGTGCCAGCAGTCAAGGCCCGGGACTAGCGGGAGCTCTAGTGCAGTACTTC
>.|TRBJ1-6|.|TRBV7-8
CASSLPRDTPSSYNSPLHF
TGTGCCAGCAGCTTACCCCGGGACACCCCCAGCTCCTATAATTCACCCCTCCACTTT
>.|TRBJ1-1|.|TRBV19
CASSIGRGNTEAFF
TGTGCCAGTAGTATTGGCAGGGGGAACACTGAAGCTTTCTTT
>once|TRBJ1-2|.|TRBV7-2
CASSLGSGYTF
TGTGCCAGCAGCTTAGGGAGCGGCTACACCTTC
>.|TRBJ2-6|.|TRBV30
CASHVGANVLTF
TGTGCCTCGCACGTTGGGGCCAACGTCCTGACTTTC
>.|TRBJ1-2|.|TRBV28
CASSTSQVGYTF
TGTGCCAGCAGTACGTCACAGGTCGGCTACACCTTC
>.|TRBJ1-5|.|TRBV7-6
CASSLIGDQPQHF
TGTGCCAGCAGCTTAATCGGGGATCAGCCCCAGCATTTT
>.|TRBJ2-5|.|TRBV20-1
CSPQGQETQYF
TGCAGCCCCCAGGGGCAAGAGACCCAGTACTTC
>medium-sized|TRBJ2-7|TRBD1|TRBV5-1
CASSPGTGDYEQYF
TGCGCCAGCAGCCCCGGGACAGGGGACTACGAGCAGTACTTC
>.|TRBJ1-5|.|TRBV24-1
CATSDPRSNQPQHF
TGTGCCACCAGTGACCCGCGTAGCAATCAGCCCCAGCATTTT
>.|TRBJ2-3|.|TRBV20-1
CSAREPTATDTQYF
TGCAGTGCTAGAGAACCGACAGCCACAGATACGCAGTATTTT
>.|TRBJ2-5|.|TRBV24-1
CATSDSSGRQETQYF
TGTGCCACCAGTGATTCGAGCGGGCGGCAAGAGACCCAGTACTTC